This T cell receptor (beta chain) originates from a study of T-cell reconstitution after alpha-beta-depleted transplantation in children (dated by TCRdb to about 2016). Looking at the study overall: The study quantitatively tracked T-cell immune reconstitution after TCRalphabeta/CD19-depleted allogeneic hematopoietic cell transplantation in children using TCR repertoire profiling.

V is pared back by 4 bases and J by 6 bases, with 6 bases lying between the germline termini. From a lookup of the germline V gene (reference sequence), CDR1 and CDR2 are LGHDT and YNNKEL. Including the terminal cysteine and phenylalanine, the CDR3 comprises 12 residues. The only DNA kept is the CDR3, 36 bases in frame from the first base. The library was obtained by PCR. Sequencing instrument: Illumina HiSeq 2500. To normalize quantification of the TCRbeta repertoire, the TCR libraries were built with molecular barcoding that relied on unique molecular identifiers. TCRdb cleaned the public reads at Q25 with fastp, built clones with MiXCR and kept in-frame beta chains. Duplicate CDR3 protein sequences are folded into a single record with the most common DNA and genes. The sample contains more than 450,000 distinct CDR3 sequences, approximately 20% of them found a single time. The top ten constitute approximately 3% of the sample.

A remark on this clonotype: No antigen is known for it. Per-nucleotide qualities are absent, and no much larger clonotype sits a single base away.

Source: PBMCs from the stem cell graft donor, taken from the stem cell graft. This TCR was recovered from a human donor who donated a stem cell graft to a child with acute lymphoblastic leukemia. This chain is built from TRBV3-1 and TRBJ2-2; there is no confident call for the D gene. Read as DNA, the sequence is TGTGCCAGCAGCCGGATTGCCGGGGAGCTGTTTTTT. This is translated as CASSRIAGELFF.